Included here is one T cell receptor (beta chain) sequence, with context. This receptor's antigen is unknown. No clone much larger than this one lies a single base away; base qualities are absent. The data originate from a study of cytomegalovirus exposure and HLA in healthy donors (dated by TCRdb to about 2017). Regarding the complete study: In an earlier analysis of roughly 590 of the donors, roughly 300 Gb of sequence data and 90 million to 130 million unique TCR beta sequences from about 190 million T cells were reported. Roughly 320 gigabases of sequencing data and around 85 million unique TCR sequences made up an early release that covered fewer than 650 HLA-typed donors. Of the 398 genotyped donors, over 65% fell in the genetic ancestry cluster associated with self-reported Caucasian donors. The aim of the study was to test whether cataloging public T cell receptors could identify signatures of past pathogen exposure. The study profiled the T cell repertoires of more than 500 subjects by immunosequencing and related them to cytomegalovirus serostatus. Besides the first cohort of around 700 subjects, a separate validation cohort made up of over a hundred different subjects was used. The study combined high-throughput TCR immunosequencing, statistical association of individual TCRs with disease status, and machine learning to predict cytomegalovirus infection status. A later analysis re-examined previously published TCR beta repertoires from 610 or so donors and added high-resolution HLA genotyping to investigate patterns of TCR occurrence. In the later analysis, no new phenotypic data were used to find candidate immune exposures; instead, reliance was placed on TCR beta sequences and their occurrence across donors. To decide whether each TCR beta V gene segment behaved as functional or pseudogenic, an earlier analysis of approximately 600 of the donors relied on high-throughput TCR beta sequencing. Alongside the repertoire data, information on donor age, sex, ethnicity and CMV serostatus was compiled. A later genetic analysis used genome-wide SNP genotypes for 398 of the 666 donors, treating that subset as a discovery cohort. All discovery cohort repertoires had been generated on a single sequencing platform. Class I and class II HLA loci were covered by the typing at four-digit resolution. Typing coverage differed by locus: A, B, C, DRB1 and DQB1 were typed in about 629-640 donors, DQA1 in 500 to 550, DPA1 in approximately 610, and DPB1 in 450 to 480. About five DR-DQ haplotypes were treated as single units for association and clustering because of strong linkage in the cohort. On average, roughly 200,000 unique TCR beta nucleotide sequences were sequenced per donor among 398 genotyped donors of the cohort, with around 19% of those sequences being non-productive. What the work shows at the level of the full study, not this receptor alone: Several of the top co-occurrence clusters appeared to be linked to parvovirus B19, influenza, CMV and Epstein-Barr virus, according to a later analysis. In vitro tests confirmed that a few of the cytomegalovirus-associated TCR beta chains recognize cytomegalovirus antigens. In an earlier analysis of 587 of the donors, most TCR beta V segments were observed in productive rearrangements about 87% or about 30% of the time, broadly matching IMGT annotations. In a later analysis, most CMV-associated TCR beta chains were found to appear HLA-restricted, with HLA associations seemingly driven largely by CMV exposure. A cluster of highly shared sequence variants was judged likely to be a technical artifact of the sequencing pipeline. Assigning TCR associations to individual alleles was difficult when HLA alleles, especially DR and DQ, strongly co-occurred. At a false discovery rate of 0.05, a later analysis linked under 20,000 TCR beta sequences to specific HLA alleles. The study listed approximately 150 TCR beta chains as associated with cytomegalovirus. The classifier was reported to diagnose cytomegalovirus status with high specificity and sensitivity in both the original and validation cohorts. Only TCR beta chains were sequenced in this cohort, and the absence of alpha or paired-chain data limited detectable features. Sequencing depth was assumed to be roughly uniform across donors in the presence/absence analyses, though that assumption may not hold. Compared with equally common non-associated chains, HLA-associated TCR beta chains in a later analysis were more clonally expanded and had lower generation probabilities. According to a later analysis, TCR association rates differed among HLA loci, with DRB1 alleles showing the most associated TCRs and HLA-C alleles showing the fewest. According to the authors, the approach could potentially be generalized to other disease states and immunological phenotypes. According to a later genetic analysis, donors in an Asian-associated ancestry cluster had fewer N-insertions in productive TCRs than the approximately 610-donor mean. In a later genetic analysis, a missense DCLRE1C variant was associated with V-gene and J-gene trimming of TCR beta chains, and the association was replicated in an independent cohort. Most TCR sequences were seen in very few donors, while some public TCRs were found in many individuals. Immune exposure information for the cohort was limited to CMV serostatus. The earlier analysis of almost 600 of the donors excluded seventeen rarely observed V segments, including chromosome 9 orphons, because counts were too low. Linkage disequilibrium might explain the correlated functional status among segregating V segments, but an unknown experimental factor could not be excluded. A further reported finding was that TCR beta sequences accurately predicted the HLA-A and HLA-B alleles for most subjects in the first cohort. HLA typing was unavailable for some donors at each locus, so association tests used only the typed subset.

In total, roughly 670 healthy bone marrow donors made up the cohort. At the time of sampling, every cohort member was nominally healthy, though immune exposures that went unrecorded were likely present. The donor tested CMV seronegative and was one of the 352 seronegative cohort members. Every donor gave a peripheral blood sample, and the peripheral blood mononuclear cells from that sample were used for TCR beta sequencing. The Qiagen DNeasy Blood Extraction Kit was used to extract genomic DNA from the blood cell samples. Library construction relied on the immunoSEQ multiplex PCR assay. The multiplex PCR relied on a mix of 60 forward primers for TCR Vbeta segments and 13 reverse primers for TCR Jbeta segments. A multiplex PCR assay on genomic DNA amplified the CDR3 region of rearranged TCR beta genes. The amplified TCR beta libraries were sequenced on the Illumina HiSeq System as 87-base-pair reads. The authors' pipeline ran thus. A later analysis counted 75 million to 100 million unique TCR beta chains across the roughly 700 repertoires, and some 12 million of these chains were shared by at least two donors. Raw reads were error-corrected and collapsed into unique sequences by a nearest-neighbor algorithm in which closely related sequences were merged to remove PCR and sequencing errors. Alignment of CDR3 sequences to IMGT reference sequences was used to assign V, D and J gene segments. Each retained sequence needed at least a six-nucleotide match to both a V gene segment and a J gene segment. Rearrangements were called productive when the CDR3 lacked stop codons and stayed in frame with V and J; all others were non-productive. Following IMGT convention, CDR3 was defined as the stretch from the second conserved V-encoded cysteine up to the conserved J-encoded phenylalanine. In an earlier analysis of 550 to 650 of the donors, sequences lacking an unambiguous match to a single V gene segment were excluded. An earlier analysis of a few hundred of the donors classified V segments as functional when productive rearrangements were above 56.7% and as segregating when the standard deviation between donors was above 5%. A statistical classification framework was built to diagnose cytomegalovirus status from the catalog of TCR beta chain sequences. In a later analysis, V and J genes were assigned by comparing TCR nucleotide sequences against IMGT/GENE-DB human TR gene sequences. A later analysis assigned CDR3 sequences and most-parsimonious VDJ recombination scenarios with the TCRdist pipeline. A later analysis defined each TCR beta chain by its CDR3 amino acid sequence plus V-gene family, and excluded reads lacking a unique V-gene family. To address suspected cross-contamination and a sequencing artifact, a later analysis removed 450 to 700 highly shared, low-generation-probability nucleotide sequences. In a later analysis, a clonal expansion index for each public chain was calculated from normalized within-repertoire ranks of inferred template counts. In a later analysis, generation probabilities were computed with a VDJ recombination model fitted to out-of-frame rearrangements, and the resulting probabilities were checked against IGoR. In a later analysis, TCR-TCR, TCR-HLA and TCR-CMV co-occurrence was scored with hypergeometric tests, and a repertoire-size bias correction was applied to TCR pairs. False discovery rates were estimated in a later analysis by permuting HLA or CMV assignments 20 times. In a later analysis, co-occurring TCRs were grouped using DBSCAN, and TCRdist sequence similarity was added for clustering within HLA-allele-positive subsets. For co-occurrence clustering, repertoires with fewer than 30,000 or more than 120,000 public chains were excluded, along with 4 to 6 repertoires with anomalous nucleotide sharing. TCRdb carries this immuneACCESS record with in-frame sequences only. Its versions omit some clonotypes, under half of them owing to an unresolved V gene in the studies checked, with the rest unexplained. For V, J and clone size, that table is used; D and trimming come from the DNA. The sample includes 170,000 or so clones, with about four fifths observed a single time. The top ten clones comprise about 0.37% of the sample.

This TCR derives from a boy aged 2 to 10 in good health and CMV-seronegative. Sequenced sample: PBMCs.

The DNA sequence is given as TGCGCCAGCAGCTCCTCGGGACTAGGGGGTACCGGGGAGCTGTTTTTT. Its coded protein is CASSSSGLGGTGELFF. The chain couples TRBV5-1 to TRBJ2-2, with 8 bases matching TRBD2. The CDR3 contains 16 residues, cysteine and phenylalanine counted. Only the CDR3 part of the read is kept: 48 bases, read in frame from the first base. After removal of 3 bases from V and 5 bases from J, the junction retains 9 bases not matched to a gene. CDR1 SGHRS and CDR2 YFSETQ are derived from the germline V gene.